This entry lists 8 T cell receptor beta chains sequenced from one sample in a study of cytomegalovirus exposure and HLA in healthy donors. 60 Vbeta and 13 Jbeta primers were used in PCR. Using immunoSEQ multiplex PCR, the repertoire was profiled, and TCRdb retains in-frame clones only, with some absent. The table includes more than 85,000 clones, about 74% detected once. Sequencing input: PBMCs. These receptor sequences come from a woman between 50 and 59 years old in good health and CMV-seropositive.

The chain carries TRBV6-6 and TRBJ2-7; 7 bases are shared with TRBD2. Germline V gives CDR1 MNHNY, CDR2 SVGAGI (reference sequence). Trimming took 4 bases from V and 3 from J; bases not matched to a gene: 3. The CDR3 spans 13 residues. The CDR3 is CASSFGGGYEQYF. The CDR3 DNA follows: TGTGCCAGCAGTTTTGGCGGGGGCTACGAGCAGTACTTC.

This rearrangement joins TRBV18 to TRBJ1-1, with 7 bases identical to TRBD1. After removal of 3 bases from V and 6 bases from J, the junction contained 1 base not matched to a gene. The CDR3 runs to 12 residues. Germline values: CDR1 KGHSH, CDR2 LQKENI. This CDR3 is CASSPDRSEAFF. The CDR3 DNA sequence: TGTGCCAGCTCACCGGACAGGTCTGAAGCTTTCTTT.

The rearrangement joins TRBV19 to TRBJ1-5, with D possibly matching TRBD1 (5 bases). Germline values: CDR1 LNHDA, CDR2 SQIVND (reference sequence). The CDR3 is made up of 15 amino acids. Trimming stripped 3 bases from V and 3 bases from J, with 12 bases between. CDR3 loop: CASSIGQGNNQPQHF. The DNA of the CDR3 is TGTGCCAGTAGTATCGGGCAGGGCAACAATCAGCCCCAGCATTTT.

The rearrangement links TRBV29-1 to TRBJ2-2; no definite D call. Germline V gene data show CDR1 as SQVTM and CDR2 as ANQGSEA. The V end lost 7 bases, the J end lost 6 bases, and 18 bases lay between the germline ends. This CDR3 has 14 residues. As DNA, the CDR3 is TGCAGCGCATTTTTCTCCTTACAGTCCGGGGAGCTGTTTTTT. Translation gives CSAFFSLQSGELFF.

The rearrangement links TRBV5-3 to TRBJ1-3; D not certain. TRBV5-3 is an open reading frame, and its role is uncertain. V was clipped by 10 bases and J by 4 bases, with 18 bases between them. The CDR3 runs 14 residues. The CDR3 spells CAPGPRAQGNTIYF. The CDR3 nucleotides read TGTGCCCCTGGGCCGAGGGCACAAGGAAACACCATATATTTT.

The chain uses TRBV29-1 and TRBJ2-3; 13 bases align to TRBD2. CDR3 length equals 15 residues. CDR1 and CDR2 from the germline V gene are SQVTM and ANQGSEA. V gave up 3 bases and J gave up 5 bases; unmatched junction bases: 5. CDR3 sequence (DNA): TGCAGCGTTGACGGACTAGCGGGAGTAGTAGATACGCAGTATTTT. Amino acids: CSVDGLAGVVDTQYF.

The genes are TRBV6-1 and TRBJ2-3, with a weak D call TRBD2 (7 bases). The CDR3 spans 17 residues. V gave up 3 bases and J gave up 3 bases, with 19 bases separating them. Germline V gene data show CDR1 as MNHNS and CDR2 as SASEGT. The CDR3 region is CASSEVLGGRGTDTQYF. CDR3 sequence (DNA): TGTGCCAGCAGTGAGGTCCTAGGGGGGAGGGGAACAGATACGCAGTATTTT.

This chain links TRBV27 with TRBJ1-2; D unresolved. V gave up 8 bases and J gave up 2 bases, with 15 bases separating them. Germline lookup yields CDR1 MNHEY and CDR2 SMNVEV (reference sequence). This CDR3 region has 14 residues. The CDR3 sequence: CASGRHGENYGYTF. The CDR3 DNA sequence: TGTGCCAGCGGACGACATGGGGAGAACTATGGCTACACCTTC.